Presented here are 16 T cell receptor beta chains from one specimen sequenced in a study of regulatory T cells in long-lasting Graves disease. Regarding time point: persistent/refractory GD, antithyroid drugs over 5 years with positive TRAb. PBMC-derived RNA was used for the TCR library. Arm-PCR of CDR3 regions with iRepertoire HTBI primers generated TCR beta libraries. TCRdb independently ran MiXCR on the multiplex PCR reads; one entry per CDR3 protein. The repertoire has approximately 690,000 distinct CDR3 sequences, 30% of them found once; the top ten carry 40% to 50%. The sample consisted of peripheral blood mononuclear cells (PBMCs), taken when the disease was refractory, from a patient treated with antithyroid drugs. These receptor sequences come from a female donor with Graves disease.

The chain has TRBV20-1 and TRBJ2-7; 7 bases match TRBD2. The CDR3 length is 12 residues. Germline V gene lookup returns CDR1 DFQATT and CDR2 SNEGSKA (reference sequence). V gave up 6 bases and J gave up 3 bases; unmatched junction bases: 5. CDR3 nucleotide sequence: TGCAGTGCCGAGGGACTAATCTACGAGCAGTACTTC. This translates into CSAEGLIYEQYF.

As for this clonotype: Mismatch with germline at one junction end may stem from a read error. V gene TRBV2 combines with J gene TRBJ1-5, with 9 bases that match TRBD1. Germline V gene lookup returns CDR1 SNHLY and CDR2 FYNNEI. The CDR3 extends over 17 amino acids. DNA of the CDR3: TGTGCCAGCAGTGATACGCTATGGGACAGGGCCAAACAGCCCCCGCATTTT. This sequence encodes CASSDTLWDRAKQPPHF.

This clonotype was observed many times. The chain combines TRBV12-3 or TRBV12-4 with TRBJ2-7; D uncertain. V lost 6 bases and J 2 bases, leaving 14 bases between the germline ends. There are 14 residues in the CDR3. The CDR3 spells CASRAKGGTYEQYF. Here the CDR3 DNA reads TGTGCCAGCAGGGCCAAGGGTGGGACCTACGAGCAGTACTTC.

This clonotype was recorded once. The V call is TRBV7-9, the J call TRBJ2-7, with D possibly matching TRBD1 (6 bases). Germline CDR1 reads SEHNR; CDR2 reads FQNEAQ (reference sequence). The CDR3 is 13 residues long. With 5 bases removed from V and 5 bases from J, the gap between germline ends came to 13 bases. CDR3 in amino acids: CASSTPGHHEQYF. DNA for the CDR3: TGTGCCAGCAGCACCCCGGGACATCACGAGCAGTACTTC.

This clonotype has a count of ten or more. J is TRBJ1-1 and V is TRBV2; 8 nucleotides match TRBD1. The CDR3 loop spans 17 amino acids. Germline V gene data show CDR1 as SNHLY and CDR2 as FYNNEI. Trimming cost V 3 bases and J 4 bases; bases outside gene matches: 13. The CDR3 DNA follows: TGTGCCAGCAGTGATTGGCCAGGGGGCTTTGCGGCCACTGAAGCTTTCTTT. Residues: CASSDWPGGFAATEAFF.

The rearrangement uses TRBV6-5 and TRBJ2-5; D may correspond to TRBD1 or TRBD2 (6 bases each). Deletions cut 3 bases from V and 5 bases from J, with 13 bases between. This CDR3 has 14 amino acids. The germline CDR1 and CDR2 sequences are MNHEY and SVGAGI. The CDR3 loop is CASSYSGQLETQYF. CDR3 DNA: TGTGCCAGCAGTTATAGCGGACAGTTGGAGACCCAGTACTTC.

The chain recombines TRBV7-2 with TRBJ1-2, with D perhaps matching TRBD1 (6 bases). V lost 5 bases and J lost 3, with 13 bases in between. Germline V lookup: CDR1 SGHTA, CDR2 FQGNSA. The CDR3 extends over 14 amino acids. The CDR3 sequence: CASSVWTDYYGYTF. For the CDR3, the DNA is TGTGCCAGCAGCGTATGGACAGATTACTATGGCTACACCTTC.

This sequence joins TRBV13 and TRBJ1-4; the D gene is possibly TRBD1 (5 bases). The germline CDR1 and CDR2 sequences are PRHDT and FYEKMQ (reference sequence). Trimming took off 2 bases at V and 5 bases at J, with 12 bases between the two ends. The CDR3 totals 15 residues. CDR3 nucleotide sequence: TGTGCCAGCAGCTTACAGGGAGCGGGGAATGAAAAACTGTTTTTT. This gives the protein CASSLQGAGNEKLFF.

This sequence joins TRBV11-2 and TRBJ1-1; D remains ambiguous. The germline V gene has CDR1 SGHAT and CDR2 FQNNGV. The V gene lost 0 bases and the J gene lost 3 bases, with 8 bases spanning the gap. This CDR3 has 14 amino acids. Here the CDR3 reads CASSLDSADTEAFF. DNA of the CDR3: TGTGCCAGCAGCTTAGATTCGGCGGACACTGAAGCTTTCTTT.

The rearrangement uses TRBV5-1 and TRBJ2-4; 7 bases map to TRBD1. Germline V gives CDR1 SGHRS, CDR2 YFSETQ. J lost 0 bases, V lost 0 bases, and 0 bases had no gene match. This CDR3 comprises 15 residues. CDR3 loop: CASSLGDRAKNIQYF. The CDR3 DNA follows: TGCGCCAGCAGCTTGGGGGACAGAGCCAAAAACATTCAGTACTTC.

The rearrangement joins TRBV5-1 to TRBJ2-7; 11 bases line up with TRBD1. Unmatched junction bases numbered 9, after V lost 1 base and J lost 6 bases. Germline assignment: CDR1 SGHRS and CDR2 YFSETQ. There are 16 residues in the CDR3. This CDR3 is CASSLSGTGGGVEQYF. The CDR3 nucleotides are TGCGCCAGCAGCTTGTCCGGGACAGGGGGAGGTGTCGAGCAGTACTTC.

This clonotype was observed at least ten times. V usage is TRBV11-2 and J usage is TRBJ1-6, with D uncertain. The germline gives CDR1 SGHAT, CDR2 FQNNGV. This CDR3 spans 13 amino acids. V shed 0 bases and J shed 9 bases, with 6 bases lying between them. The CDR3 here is CASSLDGRSPLHF. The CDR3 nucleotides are TGTGCCAGCAGCTTAGACGGGCGTTCACCCCTCCACTTT.

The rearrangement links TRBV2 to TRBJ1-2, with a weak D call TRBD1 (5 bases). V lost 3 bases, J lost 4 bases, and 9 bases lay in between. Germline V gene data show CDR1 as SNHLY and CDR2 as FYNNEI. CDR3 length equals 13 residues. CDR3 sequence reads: CASSEFGGYGYTF. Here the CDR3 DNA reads TGTGCCAGCAGTGAGTTCGGGGGCTATGGCTACACCTTC.

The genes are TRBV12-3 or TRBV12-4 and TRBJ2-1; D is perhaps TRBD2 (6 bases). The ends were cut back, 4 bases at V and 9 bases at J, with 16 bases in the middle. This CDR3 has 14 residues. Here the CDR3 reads CASSYGGTGVEQFF. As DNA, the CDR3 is TGTGCCAGCAGTTACGGTGGAACGGGAGTTGAGCAGTTCTTC.

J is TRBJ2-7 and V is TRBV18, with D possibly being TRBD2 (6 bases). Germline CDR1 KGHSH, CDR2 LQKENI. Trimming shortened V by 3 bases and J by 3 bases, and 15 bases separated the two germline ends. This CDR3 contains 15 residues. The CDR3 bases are TGTGCCAGCTCACCGGGTTTTGGGGGGTACTACGAGCAGTACTTC. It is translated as CASSPGFGGYYEQYF. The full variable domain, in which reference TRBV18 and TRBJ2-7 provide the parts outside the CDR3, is NAGVMQNPRHLVRRRGQEARLRCSPMKGHSHVYWYRQLPEEGLKFMVYLQKENIIDESGMPKERFSAEFPKEGPSILRIQQVVRGDSAAYFCASSPGFGGYYEQYFGPGTRLTVT.

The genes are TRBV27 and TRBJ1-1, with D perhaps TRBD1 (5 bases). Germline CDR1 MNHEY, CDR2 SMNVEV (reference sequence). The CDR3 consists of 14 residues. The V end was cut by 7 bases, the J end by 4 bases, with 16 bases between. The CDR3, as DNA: TGTGCCAGCATAAACCAGGGCAGCTCCACTGAAGCTTTCTTT. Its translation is CASINQGSSTEAFF.